The 25 T cell receptor beta chains listed next were all sequenced from one sample in a study of regulatory T cells in long-lasting Graves disease. Both iRepertoire HTBI primers and Arm-PCR of CDR3 regions were used to build the TCR beta libraries. TCRdb re-derived calls from the multiplex PCR reads in MiXCR, one entry per CDR3 protein. Among hundreds of thousands of distinct CDR3 sequences listed, 15% to 20% were seen once. Described time point: persistent/refractory GD, antithyroid drugs over 5 years with positive TRAb. The authors made the TCR library using RNA they extracted from PBMCs. The material sequenced was peripheral blood mononuclear cells (PBMCs), taken when the disease was refractory, from a patient treated with antithyroid drugs. The receptors originated from a female donor with Graves disease.

This clonotype was seen many times. This chain uses TRBV7-9 with TRBJ1-5, with unresolved D. The length of the CDR3 is 13 residues. Trimming removed 1 base from V and 5 bases from J, with 6 bases in between. Looked up from germline, CDR1 is SEHNR and CDR2 is FQNEAQ (reference sequence). This CDR3 reads CASSLDSYQPQHF. The CDR3 DNA sequence: TGTGCCAGCAGCTTAGACAGCTATCAGCCCCAGCATTTT.

This clonotype has a handful of counts. The rearrangement uses TRBV30 and TRBJ1-5, with TRBD1 matching 7 bases. There are 13 residues in the CDR3. V lost 3 bases and J lost 4; bases outside the gene matches: 3. In germline, CDR1 is GTSNPN, CDR2 SVGIG (reference sequence). CDR3 residues: CAWSPTGNQPQHF. The DNA of the CDR3 is TGTGCCTGGAGCCCGACAGGGAATCAGCCCCAGCATTTT.

At least ten counts were recorded for this clonotype. The gene calls are TRBV18 and TRBJ2-4; D not resolved. Trimming cost V 2 bases and J 1 base, with 9 bases left between them. CDR3 length equals 15 residues. CDR1 KGHSH and CDR2 LQKENI come from the germline V gene. The CDR3 reads CASSPENWAKNIQYF. The CDR3 DNA reads TGTGCCAGCTCACCAGAGAACTGGGCCAAAAACATTCAGTACTTC.

This clonotype has a handful of counts. This sequence joins TRBV6-2 or TRBV6-3 and TRBJ2-5; no clear D gene. V was cut by 8 bases and J by 2 bases, with 12 bases left in between. CDR1 and CDR2 (germline): MNHEY, SVGEGT. CDR3 length: 13 residues. The CDR3 region is CASAPGSQETQYF. In DNA, the CDR3 is TGTGCCAGCGCGCCCGGGTCGCAAGAGACCCAGTACTTC.

V gene TRBV30 combines with J gene TRBJ1-4; weak D call: TRBD1 (5 bases). This CDR3 has 15 amino acids. V lost 5 bases to trimming and J lost 7 bases, with 20 bases between them. Germline CDR1 is GTSNPN and CDR2 is SVGIG (reference sequence). The CDR3 protein is CAWARWGVDGEKLFF. The CDR3 bases are TGTGCCTGGGCCCGCTGGGGGGTTGATGGTGAAAAACTGTTTTTT.

The rearrangement uses TRBV7-9 and TRBJ2-1; D is unclear. V gave up 1 base and J gave up 2 bases, with 12 bases separating them. CDR1 SEHNR and CDR2 FQNEAQ come from the germline V gene (reference sequence). The CDR3 runs 16 residues. The CDR3 DNA follows: TGTGCCAGCAGCTTAGGGGCAGACCAAGCCTACAATGAGCAGTTCTTC. Translating it yields CASSLGADQAYNEQFF.

The rearrangement uses TRBV12-3 or TRBV12-4 and TRBJ2-7, with TRBD1 as a possible D gene (6 bases). With 2 bases removed from V and 4 bases from J, the gap between germline ends came to 15 bases. CDR3 length: 15 residues. This chain's CDR3 is CASSLTGRMIYEQYF. For the CDR3, the DNA is TGTGCCAGCAGTTTAACAGGGCGAATGATTTACGAGCAGTACTTC.

There are a few counts of this clonotype. The rearrangement uses TRBV14 and TRBJ2-7; D remains ambiguous. With 9 bases removed from V and 4 bases from J, the gap between germline ends came to 16 bases. This CDR3 spans 13 amino acids. Germline V lookup: CDR1 SGHDN, CDR2 FVKESK. The CDR3 protein is CASSITLFYEQYF. In DNA form, the CDR3 reads TGTGCCAGTTCCATCACGCTCTTTTACGAGCAGTACTTC.

The chain carries TRBV4-1 and TRBJ1-1; 8 bases align to TRBD1. V was clipped by 1 base and J by 6 bases; unmatched bases: 7. CDR1 is MGHRA, CDR2 YSYEKL, per germline. The CDR3 totals 15 residues. The CDR3 bases are TGCGCCAGCAGCCAAGTAAGCAGGGGGCTCGCTGAAGCTTTCTTT. It codes for CASSQVSRGLAEAFF.

CDR3 protein: CASSQEPRYEQYF. The CDR3 DNA sequence: TGCGCCAGCAGCCAAGAGCCAAGATACGAGCAGTACTTC. The J gene is TRBJ2-7, the V gene TRBV4-1; D gene ambiguous. CDR3 length equals 13 residues. Germline lookup yields CDR1 MGHRA and CDR2 YSYEKL. Trimming pared 0 bases from V and 4 bases from J, leaving 7 bases between.

This clonotype was counted a few times. The chain employs TRBV11-2 and TRBJ2-1, with D possibly being TRBD1 or TRBD2 (5 bases each). This CDR3 comprises 16 residues. From germline, CDR1 is SGHAT and CDR2 FQNNGV. V was shortened by 5 bases and J by 0 bases, with 14 bases between the two germline ends. The CDR3 DNA reads TGTGCCAGCAGCCCAGAGGGGTTGCACTCCTACAATGAGCAGTTCTTC. It yields the protein CASSPEGLHSYNEQFF. The variable domain in full, completed from reference TRBV11-2 and TRBJ2-1, reads EAGVAQSPRYKIIEKRQSVAFWCNPISGHATLYWYQQILGQGPKLLIQFQNNGVVDDSQLPKDRFSAERLKGVDSTLKIQPAKLEDSAVYLCASSPEGLHSYNEQFFGPGTRLTVL.

Ten or more counts support this clonotype. J is TRBJ1-1 and V is TRBV7-8; D remains unclear. CDR3 length: 15 amino acids. Trimming took off 1 base at V and 3 bases at J, with 12 bases between the two ends. In germline, CDR1 is SGHVS, CDR2 FQNEAQ. The CDR3 loop reads CASSLVGNSHTEAFF. The CDR3 DNA sequence: TGTGCCAGCAGCTTAGTCGGAAACAGCCACACTGAAGCTTTCTTT. Full variable domain (remainder filled in from reference TRBV7-8 and TRBJ1-1): GAGVSQSPRYKVAKRGQDVALRCDPISGHVSLFWYQQALGQGPEFLTYFQNEAQLDKSGLPSDRFFAERPEGSVSTLKIQRTQQEDSAVYLCASSLVGNSHTEAFFGQGTRLTVV.

The V and J genes are TRBV19 and TRBJ1-6; 8 bases are shared with TRBD1. Losses at the gene ends were 3 bases for V and 8 bases for J; bases not matched to a gene: 9. CDR3 length: 16 residues. The germline V gene has CDR1 LNHDA and CDR2 SQIVND (reference sequence). The DNA of the CDR3 is TGTGCCAGTAGTATTGGAAGCAGGGGGCTTGATTCACCCCTCCACTTT. Translated, it gives CASSIGSRGLDSPLHF.

The chain links TRBV7-9 to TRBJ2-1; 9 nucleotides line up with TRBD2. After removal of 8 bases from V and 0 bases from J, the junction contained 14 bases not matched to a gene. This CDR3 has 18 residues. Germline V lookup: CDR1 SEHNR, CDR2 FQNEAQ (reference sequence). The DNA of the CDR3 is TGTGCCAGCTATACAGGGACTAGCCGATCCCCCTCCTACAATGAGCAGTTCTTC. Translation gives CASYTGTSRSPSYNEQFF.

The chain is built from TRBV10-3 and TRBJ2-7; 8 bases map to TRBD1. CDR1 and CDR2 from the germline V gene are ENHRY and SYGVKD. J gave up 1 base and V 2 bases, and 13 bases lay outside the gene matches. This CDR3 contains 18 residues. The CDR3 region has the DNA TGTGCCATCAGTGAGCCAATAGGCGTCCGGACAGGGTCCTACGAGCAGTACTTC. Its translation is CAISEPIGVRTGSYEQYF.

The chain recombines TRBV10-3 with TRBJ1-2, with D maybe TRBD1 (6 bases). The CDR3 covers 13 residues. Germline-derived CDR1 and CDR2 are ENHRY and SYGVKD. With 6 bases removed from V and 4 bases from J, the gap between germline ends came to 12 bases. CDR3 sequence: CAISPDSSYGYTF. The CDR3 nucleotides read TGTGCCATCAGCCCGGACAGCAGCTATGGCTACACCTTC.

The chain joins TRBV7-9 to TRBJ1-6; a weak D match, TRBD1 (5 bases). CDR1 and CDR2 from the germline V gene are SEHNR and FQNEAQ (reference sequence). The V end lost 5 bases, the J end lost 3 bases, and 11 bases lay between the germline ends. The CDR3 has 15 amino acids. The CDR3 sequence is CASSLGHLYNSPLHF. The CDR3 region has the DNA TGTGCCAGCAGCCTAGGACACCTCTATAATTCACCCCTCCACTTT.

This clonotype was observed a few times. The gene calls are TRBV18 and TRBJ2-2; tentatively, D is TRBD2 (5 bases). V was cut by 1 base and J by 2 bases, with 11 bases left in between. Germline V gene sequence: CDR1 KGHSH, CDR2 LQKENI. The CDR3 sequence is 16 residues long. CDR3 DNA sequence: TGTGCCAGCTCACCACACGGACTCTCAAACACCGGGGAGCTGTTTTTT. Amino acid sequence: CASSPHGLSNTGELFF.

This clonotype was recorded a few times. This chain connects TRBV11-3 to TRBJ2-5, with a possible D match to TRBD1 (6 bases). Trimming took off 5 bases at V and 2 bases at J, with 15 bases between the two ends. This CDR3 is built from 15 residues. Germline V gene data show CDR1 as SGHNT and CDR2 as YENEEA. The CDR3 loop is CASSQWDIPQETQYF. The DNA for the CDR3 is TGTGCCAGCAGCCAGTGGGACATTCCACAAGAGACCCAGTACTTC.

The chain carries TRBV10-3 and TRBJ2-3; D unclear. This CDR3 is built from 15 residues. The germline gives CDR1 ENHRY, CDR2 SYGVKD. Trimming took 0 bases from V and 2 from J, leaving 9 bases between them. The CDR3 DNA is TGTGCCATCAGTGAGTCTGAACTGCCCACAGATACGCAGTATTTT. It codes for CAISESELPTDTQYF.

The sample holds many counts of this clonotype. The V gene is TRBV11-2, the J gene TRBJ2-7, with 9 bases matching TRBD1. The CDR3 has 17 residues. The germline V gene has CDR1 SGHAT and CDR2 FQNNGV. After removal of 1 base from V and 3 bases from J, the junction contained 10 bases not matched to a gene. DNA for the CDR3: TGTGCCAGCAGCTTAGCCTCCCCCGGGACAGGGATCTACGAGCAGTACTTC. This translates into CASSLASPGTGIYEQYF.

The sample holds many counts of this clonotype. The gene calls are TRBV29-1 and TRBJ1-2; 12 bases map to TRBD1. Per germline, CDR1 SQVTM and CDR2 ANQGSEA. The J segment lost 5 bases and the V segment lost 4 bases, leaving 8 bases of the junction unmatched. This CDR3 has 15 amino acids. The CDR3 reads CSVVPGTGGGYGYTF. As DNA, the CDR3 is TGCAGCGTTGTTCCCGGGACAGGGGGCGGTTATGGCTACACCTTC.

This clonotype was found a few times. The V call is TRBV11-1, the J call TRBJ1-2; TRBD1 might be the D (5 bases). From germline, CDR1 is SGHAT and CDR2 FQDESV (reference sequence). The CDR3 spans 14 residues. V lost 5 bases and J 7 bases, leaving 17 bases between the germline ends. CDR3 in DNA: TGTGCCAGCAGCCCGGGTTCAGGGTCGCTTGGCTACACCTTC. It encodes CASSPGSGSLGYTF. The full variable domain, its missing parts supplied by reference TRBV11-1 and TRBJ1-2, is EAEVAQSPRYKITEKSQAVAFWCDPISGHATLYWYRQILGQGPELLVQFQDESVVDDSQLPKDRFSAERLKGVDSTLKIQPAELGDSAMYLCASSPGSGSLGYTFGSGTRLTVV.

The sample holds many counts of this clonotype. V gene TRBV27 combines with J gene TRBJ1-1, with unresolved D. V dropped 3 bases and J dropped 6 bases, with 11 bases sitting between them. Germline values: CDR1 MNHEY, CDR2 SMNVEV (reference sequence). CDR3 length: 13 amino acids. The CDR3, as DNA: TGTGCCAGCAGTTTTTCAAGTGCCGCTGAAGCTTTCTTT. This translates into CASSFSSAAEAFF.

In this sample, this clonotype turned up once. The CDR3 region is CSAPPGTDRTDTQYF. In nucleotides, the CDR3 is TGCAGTGCTCCACCCGGGACGGATCGCACAGATACGCAGTATTTT. The chain combines TRBV20-1 with TRBJ2-3, with D perhaps assigned TRBD1 or TRBD2 (5 bases each). The CDR3 totals 15 residues. Germline V gene data show CDR1 as DFQATT and CDR2 as SNEGSKA (reference sequence). The V gene lost 5 bases and the J gene lost 1 base, with 16 bases spanning the gap.